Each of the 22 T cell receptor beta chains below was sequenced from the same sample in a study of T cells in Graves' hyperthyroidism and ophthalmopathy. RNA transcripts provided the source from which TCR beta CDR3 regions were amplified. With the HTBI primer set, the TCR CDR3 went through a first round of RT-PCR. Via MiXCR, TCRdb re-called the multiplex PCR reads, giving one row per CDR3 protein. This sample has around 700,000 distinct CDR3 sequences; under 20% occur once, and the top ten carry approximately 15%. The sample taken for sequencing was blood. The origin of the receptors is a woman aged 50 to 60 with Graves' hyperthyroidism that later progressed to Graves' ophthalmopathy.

CDR3 loop: CASSYSRTDEKLFF. The CDR3 DNA reads TGTGCCAGCAGTTACTCTCGGACTGATGAAAAACTGTTTTTT. The rearrangement uses TRBV6-2 or TRBV6-3 and TRBJ1-4, with no clear D. Looked up from germline, CDR1 is MNHEY and CDR2 is SVGEGT. Trimming stripped 0 bases from V and 6 bases from J, with 8 bases between. The CDR3 is made up of 14 amino acids.

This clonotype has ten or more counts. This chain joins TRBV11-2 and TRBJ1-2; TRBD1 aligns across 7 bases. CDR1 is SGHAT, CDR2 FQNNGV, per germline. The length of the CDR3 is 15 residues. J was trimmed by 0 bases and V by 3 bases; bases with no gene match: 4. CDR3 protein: CASSFGTVTNYGYTF. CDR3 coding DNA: TGTGCCAGCAGCTTCGGGACAGTTACTAACTATGGCTACACCTTC.

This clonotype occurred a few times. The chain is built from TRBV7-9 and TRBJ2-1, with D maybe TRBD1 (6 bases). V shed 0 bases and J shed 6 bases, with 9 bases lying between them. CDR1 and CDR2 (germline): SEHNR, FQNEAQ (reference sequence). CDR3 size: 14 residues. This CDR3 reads CASSLAYRVNEQFF. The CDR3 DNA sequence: TGTGCCAGCAGCTTAGCTTACAGGGTCAATGAGCAGTTCTTC.

Here the CDR3 reads CASSQDTGATYNSPLHF. As DNA, the CDR3 is TGTGCCAGCAGCCAAGACACGGGGGCAACCTATAATTCACCCCTCCACTTT. This chain uses TRBV3-1 with TRBJ1-6; D is perhaps TRBD1 (6 bases). Trimming cost V 0 bases and J 2 bases, with 11 bases left between them. Germline V gene data show CDR1 as LGHDT and CDR2 as YNNKEL (reference sequence). This CDR3 has 17 residues.

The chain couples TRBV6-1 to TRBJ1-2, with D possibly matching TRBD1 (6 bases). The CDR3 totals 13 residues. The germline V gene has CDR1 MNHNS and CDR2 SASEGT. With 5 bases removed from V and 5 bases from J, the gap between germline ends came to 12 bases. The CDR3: CASSPDSKYGYTF. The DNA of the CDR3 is TGTGCCAGCAGTCCGGACAGTAAATATGGCTACACCTTC.

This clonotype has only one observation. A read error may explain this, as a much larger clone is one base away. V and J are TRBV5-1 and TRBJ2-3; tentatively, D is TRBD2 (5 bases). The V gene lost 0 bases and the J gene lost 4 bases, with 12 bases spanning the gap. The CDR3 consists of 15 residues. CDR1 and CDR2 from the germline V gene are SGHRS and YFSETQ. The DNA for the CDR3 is TGCGCCAGCAGCTTGGATAGCGTGGCGGCAGATACGCAGTATTTT. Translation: CASSLDSVAADTQYF.

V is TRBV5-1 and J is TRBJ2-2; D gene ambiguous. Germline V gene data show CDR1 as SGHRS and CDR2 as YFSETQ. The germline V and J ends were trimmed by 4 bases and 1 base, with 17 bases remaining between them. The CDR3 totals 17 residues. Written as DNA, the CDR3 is TGCGCCAGCAGCCGGCGAAAGGACCTCTTGAACACCGGGGAGCTGTTTTTT. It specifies CASSRRKDLLNTGELFF.

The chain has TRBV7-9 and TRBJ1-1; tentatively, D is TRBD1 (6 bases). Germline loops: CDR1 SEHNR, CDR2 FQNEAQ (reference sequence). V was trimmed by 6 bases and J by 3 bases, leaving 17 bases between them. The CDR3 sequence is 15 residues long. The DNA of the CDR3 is TGTGCCAGCAGACCGATACTTCAGGGGTACACTGAAGCTTTCTTT. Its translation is CASRPILQGYTEAFF.

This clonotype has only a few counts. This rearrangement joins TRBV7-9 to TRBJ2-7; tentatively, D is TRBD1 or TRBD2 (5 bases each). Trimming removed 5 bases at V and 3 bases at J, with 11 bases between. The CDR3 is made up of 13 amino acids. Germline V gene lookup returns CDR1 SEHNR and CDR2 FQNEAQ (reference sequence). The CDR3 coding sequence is TGTGCCAGCAGCCTAGACAGCGGCTACGAGCAGTACTTC. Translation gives CASSLDSGYEQYF. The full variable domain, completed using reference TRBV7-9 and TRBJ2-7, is DTGVSQNPRHKITKRGQNVTFRCDPISEHNRLYWYRQTLGQGPEFLTYFQNEAQLEKSRLLSDRFSAERPKGSFSTLEIQRTEQGDSAMYLCASSLDSGYEQYFGPGTRLTVT.

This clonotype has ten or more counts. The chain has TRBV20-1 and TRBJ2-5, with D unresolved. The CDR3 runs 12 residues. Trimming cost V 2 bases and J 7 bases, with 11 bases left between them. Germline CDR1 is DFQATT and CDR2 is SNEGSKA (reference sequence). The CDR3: CSARRSPGTQYF. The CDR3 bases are TGCAGTGCTAGACGATCTCCGGGGACCCAGTACTTC.

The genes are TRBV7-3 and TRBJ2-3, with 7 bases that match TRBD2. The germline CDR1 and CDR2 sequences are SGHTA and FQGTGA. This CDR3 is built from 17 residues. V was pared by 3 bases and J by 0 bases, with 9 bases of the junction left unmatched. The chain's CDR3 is CASSLELGRGSTDTQYF. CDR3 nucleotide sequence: TGTGCCAGCAGCTTGGAATTGGGGCGGGGGAGCACAGATACGCAGTATTTT. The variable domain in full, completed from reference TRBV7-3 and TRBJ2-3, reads GAGVSQTPSNKVTEKGKYVELRCDPISGHTALYWYRQSLGQGPEFLIYFQGTGAADDSGLPNDRFFAVRPEGSVSTLKIQRTERGDSAVYLCASSLELGRGSTDTQYFGPGTRLTVL.

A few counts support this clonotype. The CDR3 region is CASSPTGTGDSIQYF. Written as DNA, the CDR3 is TGTGCCAGCAGTCCTACCGGGACAGGGGACAGCATTCAGTACTTC. The rearrangement links TRBV6-1 to TRBJ2-4; 10 nucleotides align to TRBD1. With 5 bases clipped from V and 9 bases from J, the junction kept 10 bases outside the gene matches. Germline loops: CDR1 MNHNS, CDR2 SASEGT. This CDR3 region has 15 residues.

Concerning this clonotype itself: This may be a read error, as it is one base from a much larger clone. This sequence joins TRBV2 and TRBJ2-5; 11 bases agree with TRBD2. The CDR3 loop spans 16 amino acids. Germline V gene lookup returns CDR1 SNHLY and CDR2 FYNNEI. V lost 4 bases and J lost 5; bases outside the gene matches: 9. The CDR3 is CASSGGLAGGSETQYF. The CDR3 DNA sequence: TGTGCCAGCAGTGGCGGGCTAGCGGGGGGATCTGAGACCCAGTACTTC. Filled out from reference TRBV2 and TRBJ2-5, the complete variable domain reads EPEVTQTPSHQVTQMGQEVILRCVPISNHLYFYWYRQILGQKVEFLVSFYNNEISEKSEIFDDQFSVERPDGSNFTLKIRSTKLEDSAMYFCASSGGLAGGSETQYFGPGTRLLVL.

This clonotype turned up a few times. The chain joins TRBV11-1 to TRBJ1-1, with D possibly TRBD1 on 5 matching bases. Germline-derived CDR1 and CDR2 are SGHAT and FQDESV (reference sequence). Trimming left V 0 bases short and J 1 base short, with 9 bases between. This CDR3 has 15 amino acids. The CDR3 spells CASSLANRRNTEAFF. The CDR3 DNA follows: TGTGCCAGCAGCTTAGCGAACAGGAGGAACACTGAAGCTTTCTTT.

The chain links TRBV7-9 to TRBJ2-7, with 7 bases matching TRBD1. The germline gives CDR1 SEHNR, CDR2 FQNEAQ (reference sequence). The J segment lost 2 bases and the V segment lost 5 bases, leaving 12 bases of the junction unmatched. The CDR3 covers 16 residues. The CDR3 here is CASSAQPGTDPYEQYF. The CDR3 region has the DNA TGTGCCAGCAGCGCGCAGCCCGGGACAGACCCCTACGAGCAGTACTTC.

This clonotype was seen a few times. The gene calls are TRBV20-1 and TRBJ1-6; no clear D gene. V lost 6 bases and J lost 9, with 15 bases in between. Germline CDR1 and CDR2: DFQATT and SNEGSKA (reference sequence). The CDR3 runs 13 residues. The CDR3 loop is CSANPVVLSPLHF. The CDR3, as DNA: TGCAGTGCCAACCCTGTCGTGCTTTCACCCCTCCACTTT.

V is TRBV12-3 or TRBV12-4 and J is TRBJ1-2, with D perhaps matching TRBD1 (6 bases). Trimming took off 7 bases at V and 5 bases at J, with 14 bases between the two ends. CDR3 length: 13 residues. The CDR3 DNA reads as TGTGCCAGCACCAAGACAGGTTCTTATGGCTACACCTTC. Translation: CASTKTGSYGYTF.

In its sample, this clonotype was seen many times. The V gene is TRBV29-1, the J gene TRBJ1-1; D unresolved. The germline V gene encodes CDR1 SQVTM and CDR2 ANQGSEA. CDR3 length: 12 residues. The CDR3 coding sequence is TGCCTTTCCCAACAGTCGAACACTGAAGCTTTCTTT. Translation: CLSQQSNTEAFF.

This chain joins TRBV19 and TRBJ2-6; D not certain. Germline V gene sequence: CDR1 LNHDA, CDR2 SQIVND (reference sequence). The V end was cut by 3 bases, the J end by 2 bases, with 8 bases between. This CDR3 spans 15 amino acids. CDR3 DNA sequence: TGTGCCAGTAGTATTGGAACCGCTGGGGCCAACGTCCTGACTTTC. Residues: CASSIGTAGANVLTF.

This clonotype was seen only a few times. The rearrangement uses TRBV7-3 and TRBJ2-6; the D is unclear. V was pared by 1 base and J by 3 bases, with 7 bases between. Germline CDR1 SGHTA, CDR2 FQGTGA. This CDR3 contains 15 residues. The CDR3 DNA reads TGTGCCAGCAGCTTAAGGTCGGGTGGGGCCAACGTCCTGACTTTC. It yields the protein CASSLRSGGANVLTF.

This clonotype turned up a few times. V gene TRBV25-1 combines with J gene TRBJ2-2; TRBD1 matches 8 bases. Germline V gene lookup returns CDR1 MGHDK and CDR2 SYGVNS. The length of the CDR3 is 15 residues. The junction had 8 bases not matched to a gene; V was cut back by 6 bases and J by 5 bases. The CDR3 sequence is CASSQAGTGTGELFF. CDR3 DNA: TGTGCCAGCAGCCAAGCCGGGACAGGTACCGGGGAGCTGTTTTTT.

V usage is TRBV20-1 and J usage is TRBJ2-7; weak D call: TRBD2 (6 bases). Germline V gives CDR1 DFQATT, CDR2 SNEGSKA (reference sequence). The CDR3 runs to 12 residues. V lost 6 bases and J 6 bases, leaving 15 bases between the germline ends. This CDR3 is CSAAKGGLEQYF. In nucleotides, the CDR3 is TGCAGTGCGGCGAAGGGAGGCCTCGAGCAGTACTTC.